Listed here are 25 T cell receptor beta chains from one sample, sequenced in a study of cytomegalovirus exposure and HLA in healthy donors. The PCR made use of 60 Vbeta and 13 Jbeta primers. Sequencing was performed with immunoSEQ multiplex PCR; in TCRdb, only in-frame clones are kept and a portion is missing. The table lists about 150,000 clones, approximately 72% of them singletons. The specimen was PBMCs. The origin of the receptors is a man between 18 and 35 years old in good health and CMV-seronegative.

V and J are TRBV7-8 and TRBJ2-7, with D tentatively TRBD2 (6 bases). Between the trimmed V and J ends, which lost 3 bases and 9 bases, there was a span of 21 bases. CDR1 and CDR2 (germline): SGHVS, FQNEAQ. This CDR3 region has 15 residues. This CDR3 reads CASSFAGSPFGGQYF. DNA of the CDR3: TGTGCCAGCAGCTTCGCAGGTTCTCCCTTCGGGGGGCAGTACTTC. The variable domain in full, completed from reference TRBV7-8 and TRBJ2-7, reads GAGVSQSPRYKVAKRGQDVALRCDPISGHVSLFWYQQALGQGPEFLTYFQNEAQLDKSGLPSDRFFAERPEGSVSTLKIQRTQQEDSAVYLCASSFAGSPFGGQYFGPGTRLTVT.

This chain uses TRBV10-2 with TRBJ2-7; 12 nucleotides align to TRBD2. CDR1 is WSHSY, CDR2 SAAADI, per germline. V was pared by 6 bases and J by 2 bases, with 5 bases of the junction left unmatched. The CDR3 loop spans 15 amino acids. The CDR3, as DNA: TGCGCCAGCAGGCTGACTAGCGGGGGAACCTACGAGCAGTACTTC. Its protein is CASRLTSGGTYEQYF.

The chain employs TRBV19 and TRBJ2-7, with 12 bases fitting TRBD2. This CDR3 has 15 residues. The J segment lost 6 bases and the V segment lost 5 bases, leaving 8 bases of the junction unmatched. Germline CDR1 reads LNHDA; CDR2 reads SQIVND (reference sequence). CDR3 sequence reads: CASSPLAGGPREQYF. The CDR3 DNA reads TGTGCCAGTAGTCCCCTAGCGGGAGGGCCCCGCGAGCAGTACTTC.

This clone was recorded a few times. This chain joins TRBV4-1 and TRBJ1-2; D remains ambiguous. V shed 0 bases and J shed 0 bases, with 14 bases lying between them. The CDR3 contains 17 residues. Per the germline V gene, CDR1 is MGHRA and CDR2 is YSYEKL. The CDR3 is CASSQDPTQLANYGYTF. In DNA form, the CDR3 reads TGCGCCAGCAGCCAAGATCCGACGCAGCTAGCTAACTATGGCTACACCTTC.

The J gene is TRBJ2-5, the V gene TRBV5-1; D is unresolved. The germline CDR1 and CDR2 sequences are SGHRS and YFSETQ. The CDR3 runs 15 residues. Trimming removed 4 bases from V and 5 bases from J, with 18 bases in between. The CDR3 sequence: CASSLDLAFGETQYF. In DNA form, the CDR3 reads TGCGCCAGCAGCCTAGACCTTGCCTTCGGGGAGACCCAGTACTTC. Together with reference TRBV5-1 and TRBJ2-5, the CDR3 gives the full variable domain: KAGVTQTPRYLIKTRGQQVTLSCSPISGHRSVSWYQQTPGQGLQFLFEYFSETQRNKGNFPGRFSGRQFSNSRSEMNVSTLELGDSALYLCASSLDLAFGETQYFGPGTRLLVL.

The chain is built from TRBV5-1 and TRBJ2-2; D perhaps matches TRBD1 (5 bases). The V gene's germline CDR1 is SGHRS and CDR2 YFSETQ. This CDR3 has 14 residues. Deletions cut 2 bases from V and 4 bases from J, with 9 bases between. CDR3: CASSFGQGTGELFF. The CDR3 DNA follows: TGCGCCAGCAGCTTCGGGCAGGGCACCGGGGAGCTGTTTTTT. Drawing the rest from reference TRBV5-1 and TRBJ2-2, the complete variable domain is KAGVTQTPRYLIKTRGQQVTLSCSPISGHRSVSWYQQTPGQGLQFLFEYFSETQRNKGNFPGRFSGRQFSNSRSEMNVSTLELGDSALYLCASSFGQGTGELFFGEGSRLTVL.

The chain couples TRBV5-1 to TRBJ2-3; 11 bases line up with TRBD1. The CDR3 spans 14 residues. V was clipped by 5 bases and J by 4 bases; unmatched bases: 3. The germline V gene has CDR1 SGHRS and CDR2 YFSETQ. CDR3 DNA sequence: TGCGCCAGCAGTGGGGACAGGGGGTCAGATACGCAGTATTTT. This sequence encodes CASSGDRGSDTQYF. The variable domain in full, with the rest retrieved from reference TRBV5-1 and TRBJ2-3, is KAGVTQTPRYLIKTRGQQVTLSCSPISGHRSVSWYQQTPGQGLQFLFEYFSETQRNKGNFPGRFSGRQFSNSRSEMNVSTLELGDSALYLCASSGDRGSDTQYFGPGTRLTVL.

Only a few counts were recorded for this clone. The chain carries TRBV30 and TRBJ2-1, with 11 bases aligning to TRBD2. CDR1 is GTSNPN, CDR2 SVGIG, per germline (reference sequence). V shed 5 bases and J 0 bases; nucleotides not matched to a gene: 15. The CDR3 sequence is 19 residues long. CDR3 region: CAWVPSGTSGKRSYNEQFF. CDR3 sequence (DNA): TGTGCCTGGGTACCTTCCGGGACTAGCGGCAAGCGCTCCTACAATGAGCAGTTCTTC.

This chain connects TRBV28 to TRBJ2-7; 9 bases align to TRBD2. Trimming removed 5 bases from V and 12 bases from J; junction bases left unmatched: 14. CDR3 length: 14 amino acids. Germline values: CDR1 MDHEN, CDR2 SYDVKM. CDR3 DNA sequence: TGTGCCAGCAGTCCTGACACCCAGGGCGGGAGGGGGTACTTC. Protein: CASSPDTQGGRGYF.

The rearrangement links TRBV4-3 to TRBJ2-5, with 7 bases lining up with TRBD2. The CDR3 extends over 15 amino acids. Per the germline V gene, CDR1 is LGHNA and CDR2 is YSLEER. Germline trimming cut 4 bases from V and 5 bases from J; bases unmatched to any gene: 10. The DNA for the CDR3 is TGCGCCAGCAGCCCCCACGTCCGGGGAGGGGAGACCCAGTACTTC. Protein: CASSPHVRGGETQYF.

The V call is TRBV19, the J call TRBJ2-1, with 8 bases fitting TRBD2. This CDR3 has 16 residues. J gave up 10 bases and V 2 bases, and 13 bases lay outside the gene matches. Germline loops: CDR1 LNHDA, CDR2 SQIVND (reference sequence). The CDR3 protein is CASSISRGGLAGEQFF. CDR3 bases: TGTGCCAGTAGTATAAGCCGGGGGGGACTTGCCGGCGAGCAGTTCTTC.

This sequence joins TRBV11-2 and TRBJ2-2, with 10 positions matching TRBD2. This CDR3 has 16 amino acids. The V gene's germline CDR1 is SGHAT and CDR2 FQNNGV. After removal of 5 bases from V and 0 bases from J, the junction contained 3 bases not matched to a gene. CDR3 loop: CASSPGLAANTGELFF. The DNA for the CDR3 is TGTGCCAGCAGCCCAGGACTAGCGGCGAACACCGGGGAGCTGTTTTTT. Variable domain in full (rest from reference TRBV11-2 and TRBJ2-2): EAGVAQSPRYKIIEKRQSVAFWCNPISGHATLYWYQQILGQGPKLLIQFQNNGVVDDSQLPKDRFSAERLKGVDSTLKIQPAKLEDSAVYLCASSPGLAANTGELFFGEGSRLTVL.

The chain's CDR3 is CASSVRDREFGETQYF. The CDR3 nucleotides read TGTGCCAGCAGCGTAAGGGACAGGGAATTCGGAGAGACCCAGTACTTC. This sequence joins TRBV9 and TRBJ2-5; 9 nucleotides align to TRBD1. The CDR3 sequence is 16 residues long. Germline V CDR1 and CDR2: SGDLS, YYNGEE. Unmatched junction bases numbered 8, after V lost 1 base and J lost 4 bases.

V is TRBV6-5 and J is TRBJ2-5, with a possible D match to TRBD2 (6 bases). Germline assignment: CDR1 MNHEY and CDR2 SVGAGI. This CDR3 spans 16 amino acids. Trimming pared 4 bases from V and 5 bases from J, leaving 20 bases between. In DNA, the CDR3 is TGTGCCAGCAGTTTAATAGGAGCGGCGGGACGGGAGACCCAGTACTTC. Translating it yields CASSLIGAAGRETQYF.

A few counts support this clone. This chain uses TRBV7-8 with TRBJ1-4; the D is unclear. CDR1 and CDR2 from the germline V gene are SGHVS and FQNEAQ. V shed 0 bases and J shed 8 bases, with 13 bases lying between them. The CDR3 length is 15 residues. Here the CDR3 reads CASSLARGGEEKLFF. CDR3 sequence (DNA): TGTGCCAGCAGCTTAGCGCGGGGAGGAGAGGAAAAACTGTTTTTT.

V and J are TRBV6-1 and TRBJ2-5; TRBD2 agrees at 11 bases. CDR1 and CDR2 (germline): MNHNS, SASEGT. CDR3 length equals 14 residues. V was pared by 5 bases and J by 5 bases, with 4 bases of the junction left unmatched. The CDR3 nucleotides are TGTGCCAGCAGTTTACTAGCGGGAGTTGAGACCCAGTACTTC. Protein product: CASSLLAGVETQYF.

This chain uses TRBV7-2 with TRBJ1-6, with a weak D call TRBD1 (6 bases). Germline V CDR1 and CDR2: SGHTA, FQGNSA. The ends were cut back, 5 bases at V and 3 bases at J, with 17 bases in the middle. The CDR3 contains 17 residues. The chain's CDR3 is CASSNPDSTYYNSPLHF. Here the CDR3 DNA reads TGTGCCAGCAGCAATCCGGACAGCACCTACTATAATTCACCCCTCCACTTT.

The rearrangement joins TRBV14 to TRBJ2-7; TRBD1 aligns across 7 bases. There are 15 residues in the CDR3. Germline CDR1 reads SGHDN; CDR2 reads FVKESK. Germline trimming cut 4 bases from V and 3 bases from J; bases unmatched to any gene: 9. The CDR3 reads CASSRDWGTVYEQYF. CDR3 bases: TGTGCCAGCAGCCGAGATTGGGGGACAGTCTACGAGCAGTACTTC.

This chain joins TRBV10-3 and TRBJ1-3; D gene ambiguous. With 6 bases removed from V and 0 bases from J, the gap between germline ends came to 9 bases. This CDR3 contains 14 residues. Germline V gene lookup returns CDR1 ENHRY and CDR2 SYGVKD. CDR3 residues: CAIRNGSSGNTIYF. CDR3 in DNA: TGTGCCATCAGGAACGGTTCCTCTGGAAACACCATATATTTT.

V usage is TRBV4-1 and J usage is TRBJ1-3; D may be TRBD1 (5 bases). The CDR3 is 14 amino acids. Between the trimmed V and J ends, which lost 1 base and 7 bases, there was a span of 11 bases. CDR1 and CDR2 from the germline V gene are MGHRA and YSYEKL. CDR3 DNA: TGCGCCAGCAGCCAAGGGACATACGAGAACACCATATATTTT. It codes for CASSQGTYENTIYF.

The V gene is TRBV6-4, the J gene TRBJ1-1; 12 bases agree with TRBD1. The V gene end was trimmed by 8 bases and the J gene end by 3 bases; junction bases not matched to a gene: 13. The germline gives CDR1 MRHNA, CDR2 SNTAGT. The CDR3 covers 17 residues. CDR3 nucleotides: TGTGCCAGCCACAAACCGGGACAGGGGGCAAGAGACACTGAAGCTTTCTTT. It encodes CASHKPGQGARDTEAFF.

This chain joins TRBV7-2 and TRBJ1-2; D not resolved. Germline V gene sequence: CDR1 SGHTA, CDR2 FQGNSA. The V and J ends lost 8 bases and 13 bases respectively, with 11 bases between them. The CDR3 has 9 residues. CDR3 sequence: CASGLMGTF. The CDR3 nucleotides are TGTGCCAGCGGACTAATGGGCACCTTC. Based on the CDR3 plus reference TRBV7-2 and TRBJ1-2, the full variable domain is GAGVSQSPSNKVTEKGKDVELRCDPISGHTALYWYRQSLGQGLEFLIYFQGNSAPDKSGLPSDRFSAERTGGSVSTLTIQRTQQEDSAVYLCASGLMGTFGSGTRLTVV.

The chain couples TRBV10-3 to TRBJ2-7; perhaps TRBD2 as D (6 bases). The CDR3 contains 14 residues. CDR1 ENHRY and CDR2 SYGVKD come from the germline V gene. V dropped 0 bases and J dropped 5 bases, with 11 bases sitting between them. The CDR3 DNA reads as TGTGCCATCAGTGAGTCATGGGAGGCCCACGAGCAGTACTTC. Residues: CAISESWEAHEQYF.

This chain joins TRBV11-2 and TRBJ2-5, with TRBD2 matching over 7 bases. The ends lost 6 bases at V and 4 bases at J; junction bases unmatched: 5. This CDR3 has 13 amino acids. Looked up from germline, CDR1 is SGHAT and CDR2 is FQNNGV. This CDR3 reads CASRPPSGETQYF. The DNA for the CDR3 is TGTGCCAGCAGACCCCCTAGCGGAGAGACCCAGTACTTC.

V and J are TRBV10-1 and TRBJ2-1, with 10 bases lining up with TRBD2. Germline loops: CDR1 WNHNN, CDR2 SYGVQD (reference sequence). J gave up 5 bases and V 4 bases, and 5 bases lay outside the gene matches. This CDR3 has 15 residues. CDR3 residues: CASSAELAGNNEQFF. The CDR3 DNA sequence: TGCGCCAGCAGTGCGGAACTAGCGGGAAACAATGAGCAGTTCTTC.